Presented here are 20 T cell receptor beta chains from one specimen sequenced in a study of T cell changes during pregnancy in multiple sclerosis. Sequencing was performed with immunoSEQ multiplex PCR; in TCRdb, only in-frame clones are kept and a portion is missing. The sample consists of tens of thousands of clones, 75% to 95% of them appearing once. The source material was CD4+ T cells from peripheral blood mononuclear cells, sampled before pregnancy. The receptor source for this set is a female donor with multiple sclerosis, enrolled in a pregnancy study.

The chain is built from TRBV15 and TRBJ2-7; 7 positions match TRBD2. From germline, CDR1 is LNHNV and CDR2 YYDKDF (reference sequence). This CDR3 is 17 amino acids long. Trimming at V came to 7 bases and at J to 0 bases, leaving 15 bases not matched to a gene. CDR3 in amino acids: CATKLDLAETYSYEQYF. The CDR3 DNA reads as TGTGCCACCAAGCTCGATCTAGCGGAGACTTACTCCTACGAGCAGTACTTC.

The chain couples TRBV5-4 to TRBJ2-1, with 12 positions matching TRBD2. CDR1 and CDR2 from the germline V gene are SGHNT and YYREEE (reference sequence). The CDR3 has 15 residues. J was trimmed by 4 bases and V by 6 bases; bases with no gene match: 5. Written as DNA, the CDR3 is TGTGCCAGCACTAAGCTAGCGGGGGGGTACAATGAGCAGTTCTTC. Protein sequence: CASTKLAGGYNEQFF. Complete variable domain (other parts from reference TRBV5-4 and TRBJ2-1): ETGVTQSPTHLIKTRGQQVTLRCSSQSGHNTVSWYQQALGQGPQFIFQYYREEENGRGNFPPRFSGLQFPNYSSELNVNALELDDSALYLCASTKLAGGYNEQFFGPGTRLTVL.

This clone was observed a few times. In DNA, the CDR3 is TGTGCCAGCAGGGCGTTAGGGGCTGGTAATGAAAAACTGTTTTTT. Its protein is CASRALGAGNEKLFF. The chain is built from TRBV28 and TRBJ1-4; TRBD1 might be the D (5 bases). The CDR3 is 15 amino acids. Germline CDR1 is MDHEN and CDR2 is SYDVKM. Trimming stripped 6 bases from V and 4 bases from J, with 15 bases between.

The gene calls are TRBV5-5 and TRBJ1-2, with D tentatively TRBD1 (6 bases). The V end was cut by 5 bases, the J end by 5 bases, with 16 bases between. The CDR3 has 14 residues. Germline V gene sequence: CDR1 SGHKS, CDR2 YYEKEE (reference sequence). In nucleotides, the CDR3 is TGTGCCAGCAGTCTTCAGGGGAGGGAGTATGGCTACACCTTC. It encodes CASSLQGREYGYTF.

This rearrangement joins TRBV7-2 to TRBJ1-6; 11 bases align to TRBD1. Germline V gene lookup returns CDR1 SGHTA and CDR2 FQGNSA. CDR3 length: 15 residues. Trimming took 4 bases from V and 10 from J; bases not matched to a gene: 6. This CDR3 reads CASSYRTGGPSPLHF. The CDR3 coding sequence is TGTGCCAGCAGCTACCGGACAGGGGGCCCGTCACCCCTCCACTTT.

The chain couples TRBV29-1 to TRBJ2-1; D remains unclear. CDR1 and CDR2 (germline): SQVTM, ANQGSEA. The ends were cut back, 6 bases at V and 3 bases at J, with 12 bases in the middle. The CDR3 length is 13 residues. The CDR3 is CSVSRFSYNEQFF. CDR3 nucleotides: TGCAGCGTATCTAGATTTAGCTACAATGAGCAGTTCTTC.

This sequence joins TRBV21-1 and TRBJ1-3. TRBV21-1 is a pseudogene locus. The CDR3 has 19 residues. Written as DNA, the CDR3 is TGTGCCAGCAGCCTATTCGACGGGATTGGAGGAGACTCTGGAAACACCATATATTTT. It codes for CASSLFDGIGGDSGNTIYF.

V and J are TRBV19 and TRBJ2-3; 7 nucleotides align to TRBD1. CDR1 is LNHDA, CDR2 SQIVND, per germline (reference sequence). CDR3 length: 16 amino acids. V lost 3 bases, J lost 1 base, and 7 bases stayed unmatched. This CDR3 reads CASSILQGSGTDTQYF. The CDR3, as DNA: TGTGCCAGTAGTATTCTACAGGGGTCTGGCACAGATACGCAGTATTTT.

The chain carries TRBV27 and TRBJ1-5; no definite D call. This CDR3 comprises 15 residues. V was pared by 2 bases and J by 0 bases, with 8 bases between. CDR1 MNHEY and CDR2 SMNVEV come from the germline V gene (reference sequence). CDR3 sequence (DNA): TGTGCCAGCAGTTTAGGGCAGTATAGCAATCAGCCCCAGCATTTT. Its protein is CASSLGQYSNQPQHF.

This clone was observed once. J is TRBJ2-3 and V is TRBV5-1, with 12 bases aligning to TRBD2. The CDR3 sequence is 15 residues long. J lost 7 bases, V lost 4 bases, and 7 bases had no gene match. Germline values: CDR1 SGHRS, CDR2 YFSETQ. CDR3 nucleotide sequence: TGCGCCAGCAGCATGACTAGCGGGGGCTCGTATACGCAGTATTTT. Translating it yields CASSMTSGGSYTQYF.

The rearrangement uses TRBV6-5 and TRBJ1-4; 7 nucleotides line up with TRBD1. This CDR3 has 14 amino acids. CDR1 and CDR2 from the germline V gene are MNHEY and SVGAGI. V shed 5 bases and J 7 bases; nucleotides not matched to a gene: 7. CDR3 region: CASSRDSRGEKLFF. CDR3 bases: TGTGCCAGCAGTCGGGACAGCAGAGGTGAAAAACTGTTTTTT.

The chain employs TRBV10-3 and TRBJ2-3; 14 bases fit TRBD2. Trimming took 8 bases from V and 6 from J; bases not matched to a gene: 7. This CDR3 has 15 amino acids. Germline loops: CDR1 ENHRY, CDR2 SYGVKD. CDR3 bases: TGTGCCATCCGGGGGACTAGCGGGAGTTTGGATACGCAGTATTTT. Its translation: CAIRGTSGSLDTQYF.

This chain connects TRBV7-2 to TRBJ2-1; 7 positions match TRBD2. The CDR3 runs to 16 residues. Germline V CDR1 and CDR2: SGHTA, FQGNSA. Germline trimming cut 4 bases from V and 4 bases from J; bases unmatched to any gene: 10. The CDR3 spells CASSSSSGLRYNEQFF. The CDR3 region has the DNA TGTGCCAGCAGCTCCAGTAGCGGGCTAAGATACAATGAGCAGTTCTTC.

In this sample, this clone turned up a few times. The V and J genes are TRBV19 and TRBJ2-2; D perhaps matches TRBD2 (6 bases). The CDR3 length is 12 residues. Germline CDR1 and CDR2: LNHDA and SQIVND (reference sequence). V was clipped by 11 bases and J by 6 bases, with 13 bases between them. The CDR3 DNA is TGTGCCTTAAAAACGGGGGCCGGGGAGCTGTTTTTT. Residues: CALKTGAGELFF.

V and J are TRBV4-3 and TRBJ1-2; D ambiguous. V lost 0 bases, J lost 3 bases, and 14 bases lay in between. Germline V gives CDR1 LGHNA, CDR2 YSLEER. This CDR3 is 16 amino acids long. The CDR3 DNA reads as TGCGCCAGCAGCCAAGATCGAAGCCTCCCCGACTATGGCTACACCTTC. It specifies CASSQDRSLPDYGYTF.

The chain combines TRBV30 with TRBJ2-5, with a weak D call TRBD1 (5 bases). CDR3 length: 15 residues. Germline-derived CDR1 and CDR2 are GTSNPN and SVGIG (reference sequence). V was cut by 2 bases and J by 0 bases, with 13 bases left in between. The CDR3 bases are TGTGCCTGGAGTTCCCGCCAGGGCCACCAAGAGACCCAGTACTTC. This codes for CAWSSRQGHQETQYF.

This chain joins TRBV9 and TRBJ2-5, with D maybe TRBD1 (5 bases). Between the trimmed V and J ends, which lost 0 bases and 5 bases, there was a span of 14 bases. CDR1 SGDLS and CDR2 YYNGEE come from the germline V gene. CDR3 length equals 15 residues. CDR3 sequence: CASSVVPGLGETQYF. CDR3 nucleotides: TGTGCCAGCAGCGTAGTCCCAGGGCTGGGGGAGACCCAGTACTTC.

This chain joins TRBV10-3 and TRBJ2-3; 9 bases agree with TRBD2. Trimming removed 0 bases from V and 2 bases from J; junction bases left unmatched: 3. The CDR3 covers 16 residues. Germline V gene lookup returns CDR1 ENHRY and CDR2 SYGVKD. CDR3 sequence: CAISESLAGTTDTQYF. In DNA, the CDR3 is TGTGCCATCAGTGAGTCTCTAGCGGGGACCACAGATACGCAGTATTTT.

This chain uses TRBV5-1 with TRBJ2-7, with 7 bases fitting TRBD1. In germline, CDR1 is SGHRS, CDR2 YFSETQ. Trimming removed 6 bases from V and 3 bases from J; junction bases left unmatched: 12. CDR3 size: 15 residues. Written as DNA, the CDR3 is TGCGCCAGCACCGAGTCCGGGACAGCTAACTACGAGCAGTACTTC. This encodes CASTESGTANYEQYF.

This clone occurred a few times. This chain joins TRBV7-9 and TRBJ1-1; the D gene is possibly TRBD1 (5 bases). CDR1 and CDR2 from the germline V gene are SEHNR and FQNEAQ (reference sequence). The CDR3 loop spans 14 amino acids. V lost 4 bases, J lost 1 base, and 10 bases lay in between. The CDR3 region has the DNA TGTGCCAGCAGCTCCTCAGGGTCGAACACTGAAGCTTTCTTT. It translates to CASSSSGSNTEAFF. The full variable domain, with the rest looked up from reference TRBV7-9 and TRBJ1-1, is DTGVSQNPRHKITKRGQNVTFRCDPISEHNRLYWYRQTLGQGPEFLTYFQNEAQLEKSRLLSDRFSAERPKGSFSTLEIQRTEQGDSAMYLCASSSSGSNTEAFFGQGTRLTVV.